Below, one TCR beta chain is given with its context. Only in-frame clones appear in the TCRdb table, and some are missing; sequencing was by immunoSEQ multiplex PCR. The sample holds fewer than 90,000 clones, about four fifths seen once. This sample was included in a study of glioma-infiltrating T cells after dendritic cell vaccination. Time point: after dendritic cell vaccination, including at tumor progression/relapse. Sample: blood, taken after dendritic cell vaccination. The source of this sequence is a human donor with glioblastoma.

CDR3 loop: CASSLQGIETEAFF. The CDR3, as DNA: TGTGCCAGCAGCCTTCAGGGAATAGAGACTGAAGCTTTCTTT. The chain carries TRBV6-1 and TRBJ1-1, with D perhaps matching TRBD1 (5 bases). Trimming removed 6 bases at V and 5 bases at J, with 16 bases between. The germline V gene encodes CDR1 MNHNS and CDR2 SASEGT. This CDR3 contains 14 residues.